This is a list of T cell receptor beta chains from one sample in a study of human T cells and chemical hapten exposure. TCRdb re-called the 5' RACE reads with MiXCR, one entry per CDR3 protein. The sample yields 110,000 or so distinct CDR3 sequences, more than 15% seen once. Receptor source: a human donor in good health. Both conserved end residues are part of each CDR3. Each record gives: clone size, D gene, V gene, J gene, CDR3 protein, CDR3 DNA. D genes are given only for firm matches. Clone size is not always given. Where it is, it says once, few, many or a class for expanded clones.

abundance: NA
d_gene: NA
v_gene: TRBV7-9
j_gene: TRBJ1-1
CDR3aa: CASSTFLDLNTEAFF
CDR3nt: TGTGCCAGCAGCACCTTTTTGGACCTGAACACTGAAGCTTTCTTT

abundance: few
d_gene: NA
v_gene: TRBV18
j_gene: TRBJ2-1
CDR3aa: CASSPQRRPAGDEQFF
CDR3nt: TGTGCCAGCTCACCACAGAGAAGGCCCGCGGGCGATGAGCAGTTCTTC

abundance: many
d_gene: NA
v_gene: TRBV3-1
j_gene: TRBJ2-3
CDR3aa: CASSLPKGLTDTQYF
CDR3nt: TGTGCCAGCAGCCTACCCAAGGGCCTCACAGATACGCAGTATTTT

abundance: few
d_gene: NA
v_gene: TRBV11-2
j_gene: TRBJ2-4
CDR3aa: CASSRVQGQNIQYF
CDR3nt: TGTGCCAGCAGTCGGGTTCAGGGCCAAAACATTCAGTACTTC

abundance: few
d_gene: NA
v_gene: TRBV29-1
j_gene: TRBJ2-5
CDR3aa: CSARRGSGLETQYF
CDR3nt: TGCAGCGCCAGACGGGGGAGTGGGCTAGAGACCCAGTACTTC

abundance: NA
d_gene: TRBD2
v_gene: TRBV12-3/TRBV12-4
j_gene: TRBJ2-2
CDR3aa: CASSSFPGGFTGELFF
CDR3nt: TGTGCCAGCAGTAGTTTCCCGGGGGGATTCACCGGGGAGCTGTTTTTT

abundance: NA
d_gene: NA
v_gene: TRBV29-1
j_gene: TRBJ2-1
CDR3aa: CSVEGRRALAKGNEQFF
CDR3nt: TGCAGCGTTGAAGGGCGGAGGGCGCTAGCCAAAGGGAATGAGCAGTTCTTC

abundance: NA
d_gene: NA
v_gene: TRBV5-1
j_gene: TRBJ1-1
CDR3aa: CASSLRQGGTEAFF
CDR3nt: TGCGCCAGCAGCTTGAGGCAGGGCGGCACTGAAGCTTTCTTT

abundance: few
d_gene: NA
v_gene: TRBV5-6
j_gene: TRBJ2-7
CDR3aa: CASSWGRGGEQYF
CDR3nt: TGTGCCAGCAGCTGGGGCAGGGGCGGCGAGCAGTACTTC

abundance: NA
d_gene: NA
v_gene: TRBV30
j_gene: TRBJ2-5
CDR3aa: CAWSDGSSETQYF
CDR3nt: TGTGCCTGGAGTGACGGTTCCTCGGAGACCCAGTACTTC

abundance: NA
d_gene: NA
v_gene: TRBV6-4
j_gene: TRBJ2-3
CDR3aa: CASSERGTSTDTQYF
CDR3nt: TGTGCCAGCAGTGAACGAGGGACCAGCACAGATACGCAGTATTTT

abundance: few
d_gene: NA
v_gene: TRBV29-1
j_gene: TRBJ2-3
CDR3aa: CSVYGLRTDTQYF
CDR3nt: TGCAGCGTCTACGGCCTGCGCACAGATACGCAGTATTTT

abundance: NA
d_gene: TRBD1
v_gene: TRBV5-1
j_gene: TRBJ1-4
CDR3aa: CASSPGTGNEKLFF
CDR3nt: TGCGCCAGCAGCCCCGGGACAGGGAATGAAAAACTGTTTTTT

abundance: few
d_gene: NA
v_gene: TRBV6-5
j_gene: TRBJ1-1
CDR3aa: CASSDRRPNTEAFF
CDR3nt: TGTGCCAGCAGCGATAGACGGCCGAACACTGAAGCTTTCTTT

abundance: few
d_gene: TRBD2
v_gene: TRBV4-1
j_gene: TRBJ2-1
CDR3aa: CASSRLAGDNEQFF
CDR3nt: TGCGCCAGCAGTAGACTAGCGGGAGACAATGAGCAGTTCTTC

abundance: few
d_gene: NA
v_gene: TRBV21-1
j_gene: TRBJ2-1
CDR3aa: CASSEPRTSGNYNEQFF
CDR3nt: TGTGCCAGCAGCGAACCGCGGACTAGCGGGAATTACAATGAGCAGTTCTTC

abundance: NA
d_gene: NA
v_gene: TRBV5-1
j_gene: TRBJ2-3
CDR3aa: CASAGGPNTDTQYF
CDR3nt: TGCGCCAGCGCCGGAGGGCCAAACACAGATACGCAGTATTTT

abundance: NA
d_gene: NA
v_gene: TRBV7-9
j_gene: TRBJ1-1
CDR3aa: CASSLARITEAFF
CDR3nt: TGTGCCAGCAGCTTAGCGCGGATCACTGAAGCTTTCTTT

abundance: NA
d_gene: NA
v_gene: TRBV24-1
j_gene: TRBJ2-3
CDR3aa: CATSVSSLGLSLRTDTQYF
CDR3nt: TGTGCCACCAGTGTATCGAGTTTGGGACTCAGCCTGAGAACAGATACGCAGTATTTT

abundance: NA
d_gene: NA
v_gene: TRBV4-1
j_gene: TRBJ2-1
CDR3aa: CASSQEGGRGRYNEQFF
CDR3nt: TGCGCCAGCAGCCAAGAAGGCGGGCGCGGGCGATACAATGAGCAGTTCTTC

abundance: NA
d_gene: NA
v_gene: TRBV4-1
j_gene: TRBJ1-4
CDR3aa: CATSTNEKLFF
CDR3nt: TGCGCTACGTCAACTAATGAAAAACTGTTTTTT

abundance: NA
d_gene: NA
v_gene: TRBV29-1
j_gene: TRBJ2-5
CDR3aa: CSGGLKQETQYF
CDR3nt: TGCAGCGGGGGACTTAAACAAGAGACCCAGTACTTC

abundance: NA
d_gene: TRBD1
v_gene: TRBV5-1
j_gene: TRBJ2-1
CDR3aa: CASSLGQGTLGSYNEQFF
CDR3nt: TGCGCCAGCAGCTTGGGACAGGGCACGCTTGGTTCCTACAATGAGCAGTTCTTC

abundance: few
d_gene: NA
v_gene: TRBV28
j_gene: TRBJ2-7
CDR3aa: CASSLVGMDYEQYF
CDR3nt: TGTGCCAGCAGTTTGGTCGGAATGGACTACGAGCAGTACTTC

abundance: NA
d_gene: TRBD1
v_gene: TRBV7-9
j_gene: TRBJ2-7
CDR3aa: CASSPAGTGFYEQYF
CDR3nt: TGTGCCAGCAGCCCGGCAGGGACAGGGTTCTACGAGCAGTACTTC

abundance: NA
d_gene: NA
v_gene: TRBV5-1
j_gene: TRBJ1-1
CDR3aa: CASSLEISTEAFF
CDR3nt: TGCGCCAGCAGCTTGGAAATCAGTACTGAAGCTTTCTTT

abundance: NA
d_gene: TRBD2
v_gene: TRBV29-1
j_gene: TRBJ2-3
CDR3aa: CSVGSLAGGDTQYF
CDR3nt: TGCAGCGTTGGGTCCCTAGCGGGGGGAGATACGCAGTATTTT

abundance: NA
d_gene: TRBD1
v_gene: TRBV7-8
j_gene: TRBJ2-1
CDR3aa: CASSPYAGGLSYNEQFF
CDR3nt: TGTGCCAGCAGCCCATACGCAGGGGGCCTGTCCTACAATGAGCAGTTCTTC

abundance: NA
d_gene: TRBD1
v_gene: TRBV6-6
j_gene: TRBJ1-6
CDR3aa: CASSPVTGGFLALHF
CDR3nt: TGTGCCAGCAGTCCCGTGACAGGGGGCTTTCTTGCCCTCCACTTT

abundance: NA
d_gene: NA
v_gene: TRBV18
j_gene: TRBJ2-3
CDR3aa: CASSLATSTDTQYF
CDR3nt: TGTGCCAGCTCACTAGCAACTAGCACAGATACGCAGTATTTT

abundance: few
d_gene: TRBD2
v_gene: TRBV27
j_gene: TRBJ2-1
CDR3aa: CASSPTQLAGGLNSYNEQFF
CDR3nt: TGTGCCAGCAGTCCCACCCAACTAGCGGGAGGCCTTAACTCCTACAATGAGCAGTTCTTC

abundance: many
d_gene: TRBD2
v_gene: TRBV27
j_gene: TRBJ2-3
CDR3aa: CASSSPSGGSDTQYF
CDR3nt: TGTGCCAGCAGTTCTCCTAGCGGGGGTTCGGATACGCAGTATTTT

abundance: NA
d_gene: NA
v_gene: TRBV9
j_gene: TRBJ2-3
CDR3aa: CASSPTRDFDTDTQYF
CDR3nt: TGTGCCAGCAGCCCAACCCGGGACTTTGACACAGATACGCAGTATTTT

abundance: few
d_gene: TRBD2
v_gene: TRBV20-1
j_gene: TRBJ2-2
CDR3aa: CSAPSGRGTGELFF
CDR3nt: TGCAGTGCCCCGAGCGGGAGGGGAACCGGGGAGCTGTTTTTT

abundance: NA
d_gene: TRBD1
v_gene: TRBV12-3/TRBV12-4
j_gene: TRBJ1-2
CDR3aa: CASSPGTAGRGDTF
CDR3nt: TGTGCCAGCAGCCCAGGGACAGCAGGACGAGGCGACACCTTC

abundance: few
d_gene: NA
v_gene: TRBV11-2
j_gene: TRBJ1-1
CDR3aa: CASGDRPNTEAFF
CDR3nt: TGTGCCAGCGGCGACAGGCCGAACACTGAAGCTTTCTTT

abundance: few
d_gene: NA
v_gene: TRBV5-5
j_gene: TRBJ2-7
CDR3aa: CASTSSGASQYEQYF
CDR3nt: TGTGCCAGCACCTCCTCGGGGGCAAGCCAGTACGAGCAGTACTTC

abundance: few
d_gene: TRBD1
v_gene: TRBV28
j_gene: TRBJ1-2
CDR3aa: CASSLSVGQTSLNYGYTF
CDR3nt: TGTGCCAGCAGTTTAAGCGTGGGACAGACTAGCCTTAACTATGGCTACACCTTC

abundance: NA
d_gene: NA
v_gene: TRBV7-6
j_gene: TRBJ1-1
CDR3aa: CASSLVGRGNTEAFF
CDR3nt: TGTGCCAGCAGCTTAGTAGGCAGGGGTAACACTGAAGCTTTCTTT

abundance: NA
d_gene: TRBD2
v_gene: TRBV6-6
j_gene: TRBJ2-7
CDR3aa: CASSDGTSKGSEQYF
CDR3nt: TGTGCCAGCAGCGACGGGACTAGCAAGGGGAGCGAGCAGTACTTC

abundance: few
d_gene: NA
v_gene: TRBV5-1
j_gene: TRBJ2-7
CDR3aa: CASSLGGITSSYEQYF
CDR3nt: TGCGCCAGCAGCTTGGGCGGGATAACGAGCTCCTACGAGCAGTACTTC

abundance: NA
d_gene: NA
v_gene: TRBV10-3
j_gene: TRBJ1-2
CDR3aa: CAISEPGSYGYTF
CDR3nt: TGTGCCATCAGTGAGCCAGGGTCCTATGGCTACACCTTC